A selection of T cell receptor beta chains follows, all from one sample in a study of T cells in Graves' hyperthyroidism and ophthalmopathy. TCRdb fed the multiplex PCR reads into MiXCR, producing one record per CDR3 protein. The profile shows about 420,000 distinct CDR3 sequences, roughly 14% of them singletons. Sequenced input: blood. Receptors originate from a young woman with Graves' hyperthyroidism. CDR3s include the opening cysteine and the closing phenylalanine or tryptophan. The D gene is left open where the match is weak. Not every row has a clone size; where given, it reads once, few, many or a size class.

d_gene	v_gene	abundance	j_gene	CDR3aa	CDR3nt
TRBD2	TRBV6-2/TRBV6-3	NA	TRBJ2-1	CASSYLGGLAGGLYNEQFF	TGTGCCAGCAGTTACCTAGGGGGACTAGCGGGGGGGCTATACAATGAGCAGTTCTTC
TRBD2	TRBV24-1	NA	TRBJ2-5	CATSDPREGLDQETQYF	TGTGCCACCAGTGACCCTCGGGAGGGCCTAGACCAAGAGACCCAGTACTTC
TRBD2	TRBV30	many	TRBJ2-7	CAWSGLAGVYEQYF	TGTGCCTGGAGCGGACTAGCGGGAGTGTACGAGCAGTACTTC
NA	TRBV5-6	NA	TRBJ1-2	CASSPGTQSNYGYTF	TGTGCCAGCAGCCCCGGGACACAGTCTAACTATGGCTACACCTTC
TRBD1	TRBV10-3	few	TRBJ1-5	CAISKQGNQPQHF	TGTGCCATCAGTAAACAGGGGAATCAGCCCCAGCATTTT
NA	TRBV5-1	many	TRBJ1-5	CASSLEGHGNQPQHF	TGCGCCAGCAGCTTGGAAGGCCACGGCAATCAGCCCCAGCATTTT
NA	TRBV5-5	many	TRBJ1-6	CASRRDLDNSPLHF	TGTGCCAGCAGGCGGGACCTCGATAATTCACCCCTCCACTTT
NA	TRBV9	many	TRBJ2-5	CASSVDPNQETQYF	TGTGCCAGCAGCGTAGATCCTAACCAAGAGACCCAGTACTTC
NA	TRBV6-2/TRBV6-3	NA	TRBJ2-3	CASNGLGEDTQYF	TGTGCCAGCAACGGACTGGGGGAAGATACGCAGTATTTT
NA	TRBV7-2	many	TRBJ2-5	CASSLGGGAETQYF	TGTGCCAGCAGCTTGGGGGGGGGCGCCGAGACCCAGTACTTC
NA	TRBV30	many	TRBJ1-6	CAWSGGLYNSPLHF	TGTGCCTGGAGTGGGGGACTCTATAATTCACCCCTCCACTTT
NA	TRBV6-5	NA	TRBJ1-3	CASSYEPRASGNTIYF	TGTGCCAGCAGTTACGAGCCCCGGGCCTCTGGAAACACCATATATTTT
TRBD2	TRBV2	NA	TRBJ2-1	CASSEAQTSGRALEQFF	TGTGCCAGCAGTGAAGCGCAGACTAGCGGGAGGGCCTTGGAGCAGTTCTTC
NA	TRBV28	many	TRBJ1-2	CASSWGDRQKIHPLYTF	TGTGCCAGCAGTTGGGGAGACAGACAAAAGATTCATCCACTCTACACCTTC
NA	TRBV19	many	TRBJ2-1	CASSMNRGEQFF	TGTGCCAGTAGTATGAACCGGGGTGAGCAGTTCTTC
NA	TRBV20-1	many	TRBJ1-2	CAGDMGGYTF	TGTGCAGGGGATATGGGTGGCTACACCTTC
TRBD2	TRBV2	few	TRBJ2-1	CASSPLAGASGEQFF	TGTGCCAGCAGTCCTTTAGCGGGAGCTAGTGGTGAGCAGTTCTTC
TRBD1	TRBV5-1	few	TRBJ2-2	CASSRMGQGANTGELFF	TGCGCCAGCAGCCGGATGGGACAGGGGGCTAACACCGGGGAGCTGTTTTTT
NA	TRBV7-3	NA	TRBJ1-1	CASSSHEGIDTEAFF	TGTGCCAGCAGCTCGCATGAGGGAATTGACACTGAAGCTTTCTTT
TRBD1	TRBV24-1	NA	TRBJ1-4	CATSATGDGEKLFF	TGTGCCACCAGCGCGACAGGGGACGGGGAAAAACTGTTTTTT
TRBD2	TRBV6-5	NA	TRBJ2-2	CASSYSKRGGPGELFF	TGTGCCAGCAGTTACTCGAAGCGGGGGGGCCCCGGGGAGCTGTTTTTT
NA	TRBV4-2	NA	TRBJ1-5	CASSQDGGGQPQHF	TGTGCCAGCAGCCAAGATGGGGGCGGCCAGCCCCAGCATTTT